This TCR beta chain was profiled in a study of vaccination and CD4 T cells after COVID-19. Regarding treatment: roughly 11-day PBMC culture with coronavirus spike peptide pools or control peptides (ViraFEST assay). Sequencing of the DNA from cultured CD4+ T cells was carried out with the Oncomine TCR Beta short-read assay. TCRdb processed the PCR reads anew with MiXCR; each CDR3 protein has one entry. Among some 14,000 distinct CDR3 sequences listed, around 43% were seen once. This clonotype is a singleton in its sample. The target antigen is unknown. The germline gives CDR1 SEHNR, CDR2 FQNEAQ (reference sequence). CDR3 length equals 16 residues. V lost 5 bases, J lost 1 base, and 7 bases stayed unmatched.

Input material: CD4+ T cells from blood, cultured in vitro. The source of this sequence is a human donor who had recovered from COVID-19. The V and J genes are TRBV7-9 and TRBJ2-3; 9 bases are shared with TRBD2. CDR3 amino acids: CASSRPRTSGTDTQYF. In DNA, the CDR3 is TGTGCCAGCAGCCGTCCCAGGACTAGCGGCACAGATACGCAGTATTTT.